This T cell receptor beta chain was recorded in a study of OX40 agonist ivuxolimab in advanced cancers. About the study as a whole: Ivuxolimab, which targeted the costimulatory receptor OX40 (CD134), was an agonistic, fully human IgG2 monoclonal antibody. Patients were allowed to have had prior anti-PD-1, anti-PD-L1 or anti-CTLA-4 therapy, and 40% of the dose-escalation patients had previously received checkpoint inhibitors. Partial responses occurred in three dose-escalation patients: two with cutaneous melanoma and one with hepatocellular carcinoma. In the dose-escalation cohort, around 80% of patients were male, and the mean age was around 65 years with a range of about 23 to 79. The paper covers the monotherapy dose-escalation part of the phase I ivuxolimab trial, which included N of about 56 patients. Of the approximately 54 dose-escalation patients, hepatocellular carcinoma was present in about 20, melanoma in around 15, renal cell carcinoma in 9 and head and neck cancer in 9. The point of sequencing TCRbeta in the periphery was to test whether ivuxolimab changed TCR sequence diversity and drove clonal T-cell expansion. Intravenous ivuxolimab was administered to patients every 2 weeks at six dose levels: 0.01, 0.1, 0.3, 1.5, 3 and 10 mg/kg. Points the paper makes about the study in general: Partial responders in the 0.1-3.0 mg/kg groups had among the lowest normalized peripheral clonal expansion, especially among CD8+ T cells. The antigen specificity of the clonally expanded peripheral T cells was not determined. Low levels of normalized T-cell clonal expansion were also shown by some nonresponding patients. On average, CD8+ T cells showed more expanded clones than CD4+ T cells after ivuxolimab. At doses of 0.1 to 3.0 mg/kg, clonal expansion of both CD4+ and CD8+ blood T cells was observed from baseline to week 6.

Notes on this clone: Its antigen is still unknown. No much larger clone is present one base from it, and per-base qualities are unavailable.

The trial excluded patients who had a history of autoimmune disease or who were on systemic immunosuppression. Peripheral blood for TCR sequencing was collected from all dose cohorts at baseline, on cycle 4 day 1, and on cycle 7 day 1. Samples came from an open-label, multicenter, first-in-human phase I dose-escalation trial of ivuxolimab. Adults with locally advanced or metastatic melanoma, renal cell, hepatocellular, or head and neck squamous cell carcinoma were enrolled in the trial. Before TCR sequencing, CD4+ T cells and CD8+ T cells from peripheral blood were sorted into separate populations. From the cysteine through the phenylalanine, the CDR3 covers 14 amino acids. Of the read, only the CDR3 DNA is kept; its 42 bases are in frame from base 1. Reading the germline V gene gives CDR1 MNHNS and CDR2 SASEGT. V gives up 2 bases and J gives up 3 bases, and the segment between their germline ends measures 7 bases.

Genomic DNA was isolated from the sorted cells so that the TCRbeta CDR3 region could be sequenced. TCRbeta CDR3 regions were sequenced using the immunoSEQ Assay. TCRdb obtained this table from immuneACCESS and retained in-frame rearrangements with V and J assigned. These tables miss some clones; where compared with another copy, unresolved V genes account for less than half of the shortfall, and the remainder is unexplained. The sample records 60,000 or so clones, 85% to 90% of which are singletons. The ten biggest clones cover about 1% of the sample. This receptor was taken from an adult with an advanced solid tumor such as melanoma, head and neck, liver or kidney cancer. Here the chain combines TRBV6-1 and TRBJ1-4, with no reliable assignment of the D segment. The sample in question was CD4+ or CD8+ T cells sorted from blood, obtained in a trial of the OX40 agonist ivuxolimab. The nucleotides read TGTGCCAGCAGTGAAAGAAGAGCTAATGAAAAACTGTTTTTT. This yields the protein CASSERRANEKLFF.